This record looks at one T cell receptor beta chain sequence and its context. Antigen: not known. 5'RACE template switching added a universal primer site and UMIs to TCR cDNA. TCRdb processed the 5' RACE reads anew with MiXCR; each CDR3 protein has one entry. The sample records 500,000 to 650,000 distinct CDR3 sequences, 10% to 15% being singletons. The sample is drawn from a study of T cells after yellow fever vaccination. The CDR3 loop spans 15 amino acids. Germline V CDR1 and CDR2: LNHNV, YYDKDF (reference sequence). Trimming stripped 3 bases from V and 3 bases from J, with 15 bases between. General study findings and limits: Repertoires obtained by FACS sorting could include abundant clonotypes that entered as contaminants from the bulk population. Among all clonotypes, a small share was observed in both CD4 and CD8 compartments. Booster sampling recovered most clones from primary vaccination (around 96% CD4, approximately 90% CD8).

The sequence came from a young man who received the YFV17D yellow fever vaccine. This sample comprised PBMCs, obtained on the day of the yellow fever booster vaccination. This chain connects TRBV15 to TRBJ2-7; D not certain. CDR3 residues: CATSSWVNAFYEQYF. The CDR3 nucleotides are TGTGCCACCAGCAGCTGGGTGAATGCCTTCTACGAGCAGTACTTC.